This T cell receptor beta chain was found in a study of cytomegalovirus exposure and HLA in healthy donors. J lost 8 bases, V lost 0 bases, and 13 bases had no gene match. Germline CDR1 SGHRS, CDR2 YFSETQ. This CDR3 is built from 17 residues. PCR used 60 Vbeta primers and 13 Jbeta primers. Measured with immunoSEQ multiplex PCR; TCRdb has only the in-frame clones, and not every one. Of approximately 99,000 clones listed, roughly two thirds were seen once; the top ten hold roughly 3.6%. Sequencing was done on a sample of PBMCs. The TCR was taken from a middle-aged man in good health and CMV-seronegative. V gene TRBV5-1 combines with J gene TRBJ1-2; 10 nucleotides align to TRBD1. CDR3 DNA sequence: TGCGCCAGCAGCTTGGGCGCTGGGACAGGGGATTACTTGGGCTACACCTTC. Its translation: CASSLGAGTGDYLGYTF.